This record looks at one TCR beta chain sequence and its context. This entry is derived from a study of blood T cell repertoires in COVID-19. About the research overall: T cells, B-cell-depleted T cells, or PBMCs provided the cDNA or gDNA that served as material.

Profiling relied on immunoSEQ multiplex PCR, and the TCRdb table lists in-frame clones only, not all of them. Of about 190,000 clones listed, about 85% are singletons. The CDR3 runs to 15 residues. Germline V lookup: CDR1 SGHRS, CDR2 YFSETQ. The V and J ends lost 0 bases and 11 bases, in that order; junction bases with no gene match: 9. Sequencing was done on a sample of peripheral blood. The sequence derives from a human donor in a cohort sampled during active COVID-19. The V call is TRBV5-1, the J call TRBJ2-1; 9 positions match TRBD2. CDR3: CASSLAASGAVKQFF. As DNA, the CDR3 is TGCGCCAGCAGCTTGGCGGCTAGCGGGGCTGTAAAGCAGTTCTTC.